The 9 T cell receptor beta chains given below trace back to one sample, sequenced in a study of blood T cell repertoires in COVID-19. Sequenced by immunoSEQ multiplex PCR; TCRdb stores in-frame clones only, minus some. This repertoire shows roughly 150,000 clones, approximately 84% found once; its top ten account for 2.5% to 3%. Sequenced sample: peripheral blood. The receptors stem from a woman of 80 years or more with COVID-19, enrolled during active disease.

The rearrangement joins TRBV6-5 to TRBJ1-5; TRBD1 agrees at 8 bases. The CDR3 spans 15 residues. J was trimmed by 1 base and V by 6 bases; bases with no gene match: 5. Germline assignment: CDR1 MNHEY and CDR2 SVGAGI. The CDR3 bases are TGTGCCAGCAGCCGCGGACAGGGCAGCAATCAGCCCCAGCATTTT. Amino acid sequence: CASSRGQGSNQPQHF.

J is TRBJ2-7 and V is TRBV2; D unresolved. Germline V gene sequence: CDR1 SNHLY, CDR2 FYNNEI. V lost 4 bases to trimming and J lost 2 bases, with 12 bases between them. This CDR3 region has 14 residues. DNA of the CDR3: TGTGCCAGCAGTGGAGACATCGGCCCCTACGAGCAGTACTTC. This translates into CASSGDIGPYEQYF.

Only a few counts were recorded for this clone. This chain joins TRBV20-1 and TRBJ1-6; D might be TRBD1 (5 bases). Germline V lookup: CDR1 DFQATT, CDR2 SNEGSKA (reference sequence). The V gene lost 3 bases and the J gene lost 9 bases, with 18 bases spanning the gap. This CDR3 has 15 residues. The CDR3 spells CSASHQKQGGSPLHF. DNA for the CDR3: TGCAGTGCTAGTCATCAAAAGCAGGGTGGTTCACCCCTCCACTTT.

The rearrangement uses TRBV2 and TRBJ2-3; TRBD2 matches 9 bases. Trimming took 3 bases from V and 5 from J; bases not matched to a gene: 9. The CDR3 loop spans 16 amino acids. Germline CDR1 is SNHLY and CDR2 is FYNNEI. For the CDR3, the DNA is TGTGCCAGCAGTGATAAGGCGGGAGGGCCGTTAGATACGCAGTATTTT. Translation: CASSDKAGGPLDTQYF.

The chain recombines TRBV9 with TRBJ2-7; D may be TRBD1 (5 bases). The CDR3 consists of 14 residues. Trimming took 0 bases from V and 0 from J, leaving 7 bases between them. Germline V gene data show CDR1 as SGDLS and CDR2 as YYNGEE. CDR3 in amino acids: CASSVVDSSYEQYF. The CDR3 DNA sequence: TGTGCCAGCAGCGTAGTTGACAGCTCCTACGAGCAGTACTTC.

As for this clone: Other DNA sequences in this sample translate to the same CDR3. The V gene is TRBV20-1, the J gene TRBJ2-7; 7 nucleotides match TRBD1. Germline lookup yields CDR1 DFQATT and CDR2 SNEGSKA (reference sequence). The V gene end was trimmed by 6 bases and the J gene end by 3 bases; junction bases not matched to a gene: 2. The CDR3 is 11 residues long. The CDR3 here is CSARTGYEQYF. CDR3 sequence (DNA): TGCAGTGCGCGGACAGGCTACGAGCAGTACTTC.

The V and J genes are TRBV28 and TRBJ1-5; 7 nucleotides match TRBD1. With V trimmed by 6 bases and J by 5 bases, 1 base remained unmatched. In germline, CDR1 is MDHEN, CDR2 SYDVKM. The CDR3 runs to 12 residues. The CDR3 region has the DNA TGTGCCAGCAGCAGGGGGGATCAGCCCCAGCATTTT. Protein: CASSRGDQPQHF. Drawing the rest from reference TRBV28 and TRBJ1-5, the complete variable domain is DVKVTQSSRYLVKRTGEKVFLECVQDMDHENMFWYRQDPGLGLRLIYFSYDVKMKEKGDIPEGYSVSREKKERFSLILESASTNQTSMYLCASSRGDQPQHFGDGTRLSIL.

The chain uses TRBV5-6 and TRBJ1-5; TRBD1 is a possible D gene (5 bases). Between the trimmed V and J ends, which lost 4 bases and 7 bases, there was a span of 12 bases. The CDR3 consists of 13 residues. Germline V CDR1 and CDR2: SGHDT, YYEEEE. CDR3 sequence reads: CASSPAQGQPQHF. The CDR3 bases are TGTGCCAGCAGCCCCGCTCAGGGACAGCCCCAGCATTTT.

The chain uses TRBV5-1 and TRBJ2-3; D is undetermined. CDR1 and CDR2 from the germline V gene are SGHRS and YFSETQ. The CDR3 spans 12 residues. The V and J ends lost 3 bases and 2 bases respectively, with 4 bases between them. The CDR3 protein is CASSSPTDTQYF. CDR3 DNA sequence: TGCGCCAGCAGCTCTCCCACAGATACGCAGTATTTT.